The 8 T cell receptor beta chains given below trace back to one sample, sequenced in a study of cytomegalovirus exposure and HLA in healthy donors. The PCR employed 60 Vbeta primers together with 13 Jbeta primers. The data were produced by immunoSEQ multiplex PCR, yet TCRdb's version contains in-frame clones alone and is incomplete. The table has approximately 200,000 clones, approximately 81% seen once. The sample consisted of PBMCs. The receptors here all came from a boy between 10 and 17 years old in good health and CMV-seronegative.

J is TRBJ1-4 and V is TRBV29-1; no reliable D call. The CDR3 sequence is 12 residues long. V shed 6 bases and J shed 5 bases, with 10 bases lying between them. Germline V gene sequence: CDR1 SQVTM, CDR2 ANQGSEA. The CDR3 region has the DNA TGCAGCGTGGGGAGGCCAAATGAAAAACTGTTTTTT. It is translated as CSVGRPNEKLFF.

The chain recombines TRBV7-9 with TRBJ1-1; 7 nucleotides align to TRBD1. This CDR3 region has 12 residues. Losses at the gene ends were 5 bases for V and 10 bases for J; bases not matched to a gene: 7. Germline V gives CDR1 SEHNR, CDR2 FQNEAQ (reference sequence). CDR3 coding DNA: TGTGCCAGCAGCGCCATGACAGGGAGAGCTTTCTTT. It codes for CASSAMTGRAFF.

The rearrangement joins TRBV6-5 to TRBJ2-7; TRBD1 matches at 7 bases. Germline V CDR1 and CDR2: MNHEY, SVGAGI. The CDR3 covers 15 residues. V dropped 5 bases and J dropped 2; count of bases not matched to a gene: 9. Written as DNA, the CDR3 is TGTGCCAGCAGTACCGGACAGGAACCCCCCTACGAGCAGTACTTC. Translating gives CASSTGQEPPYEQYF.

This chain joins TRBV6-1 and TRBJ1-1; perhaps TRBD1 as D (5 bases). CDR3 size: 14 residues. V shed 5 bases and J shed 8 bases, with 18 bases lying between them. The germline V gene encodes CDR1 MNHNS and CDR2 SASEGT. The CDR3 loop is CASSSQQVPGEAFF. The CDR3 nucleotides are TGTGCCAGCAGTTCCCAACAGGTCCCCGGGGAAGCTTTCTTT.

V is TRBV5-1 and J is TRBJ1-4, with D unclear. This CDR3 has 14 residues. The ends were cut back, 1 base at V and 0 bases at J, with 4 bases in the middle. CDR1 is SGHRS and CDR2 is YFSETQ in the germline V gene. The CDR3 DNA is TGCGCCAGCAGCTTGCCCGCAACTAATGAAAAACTGTTTTTT. It yields the protein CASSLPATNEKLFF.

The J gene is TRBJ2-7, the V gene TRBV25-1, with 9 bases matching TRBD1. V shed 11 bases and J 5 bases; nucleotides not matched to a gene: 10. The CDR3 has 13 amino acids. Germline values: CDR1 MGHDK, CDR2 SYGVNS. The CDR3 DNA sequence: TGTGCCCTTGGGGGACAGGGTACCCACGAGCAGTACTTC. This codes for CALGGQGTHEQYF.

This clone was seen only once. This sequence joins TRBV5-1 and TRBJ2-7; TRBD1 matches at 11 bases. The CDR3 runs to 17 residues. The V segment lost 2 bases and the J segment 4 bases; nucleotides outside the gene matches: 11. The germline V gene encodes CDR1 SGHRS and CDR2 YFSETQ. In nucleotides, the CDR3 is TGCGCCAGCAGCTTAACCACCACCGGGACAGGGGGGTACGAGCAGTACTTC. Protein product: CASSLTTTGTGGYEQYF.

V usage is TRBV29-1 and J usage is TRBJ1-1, with D hard to call. The CDR3 runs to 13 residues. V lost 7 bases and J lost 2, with 14 bases in between. Germline V gives CDR1 SQVTM, CDR2 ANQGSEA. DNA of the CDR3: TGCAGCGCCGGGGTAGGAATCAACACTGAAGCTTTCTTT. Translating gives CSAGVGINTEAFF.